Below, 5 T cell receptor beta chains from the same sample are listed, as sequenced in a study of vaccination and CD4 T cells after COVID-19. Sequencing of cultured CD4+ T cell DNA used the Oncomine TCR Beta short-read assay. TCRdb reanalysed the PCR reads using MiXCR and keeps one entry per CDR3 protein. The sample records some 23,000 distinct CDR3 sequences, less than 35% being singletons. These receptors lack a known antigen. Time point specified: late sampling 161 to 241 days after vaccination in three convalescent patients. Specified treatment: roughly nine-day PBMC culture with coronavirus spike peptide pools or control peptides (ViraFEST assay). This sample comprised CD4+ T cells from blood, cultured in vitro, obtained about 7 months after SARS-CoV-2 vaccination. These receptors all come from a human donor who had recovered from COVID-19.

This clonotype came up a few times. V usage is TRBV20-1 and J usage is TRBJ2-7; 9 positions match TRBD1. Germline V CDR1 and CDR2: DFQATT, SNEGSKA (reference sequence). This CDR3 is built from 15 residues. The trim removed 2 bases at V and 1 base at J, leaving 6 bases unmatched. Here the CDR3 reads CSARISGQGSYEQYF. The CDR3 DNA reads TGCAGTGCTAGAATCTCGGGACAGGGATCCTACGAGCAGTACTTC.

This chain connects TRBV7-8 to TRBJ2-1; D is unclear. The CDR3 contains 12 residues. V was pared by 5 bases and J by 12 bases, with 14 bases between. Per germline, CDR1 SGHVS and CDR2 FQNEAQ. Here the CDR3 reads CASSPTEHWQFF. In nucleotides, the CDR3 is TGTGCCAGCAGCCCGACGGAGCACTGGCAGTTCTTC.

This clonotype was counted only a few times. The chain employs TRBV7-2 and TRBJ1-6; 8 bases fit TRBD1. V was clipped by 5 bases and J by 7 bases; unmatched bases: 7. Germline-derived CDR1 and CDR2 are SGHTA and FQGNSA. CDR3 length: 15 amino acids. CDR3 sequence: CASSPMDRVNSPLHF. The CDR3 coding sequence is TGTGCCAGCAGCCCCATGGACAGGGTCAATTCACCCCTCCACTTT.

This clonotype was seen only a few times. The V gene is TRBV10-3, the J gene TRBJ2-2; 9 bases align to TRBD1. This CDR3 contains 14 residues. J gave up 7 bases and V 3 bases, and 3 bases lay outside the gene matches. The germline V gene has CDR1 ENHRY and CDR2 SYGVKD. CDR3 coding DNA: TGTGCCATCAGTGACCGACAGGGGGTCGGGGAGCTGTTTTTT. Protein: CAISDRQGVGELFF.

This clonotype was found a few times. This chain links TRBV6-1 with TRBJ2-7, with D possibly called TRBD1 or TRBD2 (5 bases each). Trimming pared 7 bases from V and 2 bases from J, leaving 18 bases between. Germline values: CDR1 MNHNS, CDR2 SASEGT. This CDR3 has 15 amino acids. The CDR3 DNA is TGTGCCAGCAACCACCCCCGGGACCGCCCCTACGAGCAGTACTTC. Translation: CASNHPRDRPYEQYF.